The rows below give T cell receptor beta chains drawn from one sample of a study of T cell repertoires in cytomegalovirus infection. MiXCR, applied by TCRdb to the reads, yields one record per CDR3 protein. This repertoire shows approximately 910,000 distinct CDR3 sequences, around 32% found once; its top ten account for under 15%. These TCRs are of unknown antigen specificity. The sequencing used cultured CD8+ T cells from PBMCs, collected from culture after CMV antigen stimulation. The receptors shown here come from a human donor in good health (CMV status not recorded). Some clones in this sample may be carry-over from other donors' samples. CDR3s include the opening cysteine and the closing phenylalanine or tryptophan. D genes are given only for firm matches. The size of a clone is reported for some rows only, either as once, few or many, or as a class for expanded clones.

>many|TRBJ1-5|TRBD1|TRBV12-5
CASGLDRWQPQHF
TGTGCTAGTGGTCTGGACAGGTGGCAGCCCCAGCATTTT
>-|TRBJ1-2|-|TRBV10-3
CAISHREGDYGYTF
TGTGCCATCAGCCACAGGGAGGGAGATTATGGCTACACCTTC
>-|TRBJ1-1|-|TRBV27
CASSFDSTFLNTEAFF
TGTGCCAGCAGTTTTGACAGTACTTTTTTGAACACTGAAGCTTTCTTT
>-|TRBJ2-1|-|TRBV6-6
CASTQVFSSYNEQFF
TGTGCCAGCACCCAGGTCTTTAGCTCCTACAATGAGCAGTTCTTC
>-|TRBJ1-3|-|TRBV6-6
CASSLSPPTGKDLNTIYF
TGTGCCAGCAGTCTCTCCCCCCCCACAGGGAAGGATTTAAACACCATATATTTT
>few|TRBJ2-1|TRBD1|TRBV7-8
CASSSGQGLNNEQFF
TGTGCCAGCAGCTCGGGACAGGGGCTTAACAATGAGCAGTTCTTC
>-|TRBJ1-2|-|TRBV29-1
CSVEGREGENYGYTF
TGCAGCGTTGAGGGCAGGGAAGGAGAAAACTATGGCTACACCTTC
>few|TRBJ2-1|TRBD2|TRBV6-6
CASSYSEGLAGALSYNEQFF
TGTGCCAGCAGTTACTCGGAGGGACTAGCGGGCGCCCTCTCCTACAATGAGCAGTTCTTC
>few|TRBJ1-3|-|TRBV10-3
CAISRQTREGNTIYF
TGTGCCATCAGTCGACAAACTCGTGAGGGAAACACCATATATTTT
>few|TRBJ2-2|TRBD2|TRBV4-3
CAASPRLAGYTGELFF
TGCGCCGCCTCCCCCCGACTAGCCGGCTACACCGGGGAGCTGTTTTTT
>-|TRBJ2-1|-|TRBV6-4
CASSEGGGTYNEQFF
TGTGCCAGCAGTGAAGGGGGGGGCACTTACAATGAGCAGTTCTTC
>-|TRBJ1-3|-|TRBV20-1
CSARGEGPGNTIYF
TGCAGTGCTAGAGGAGAAGGGCCTGGAAACACCATATATTTT
>-|TRBJ1-1|TRBD1|TRBV4-1
CASSLRDRVEMNTEAFF
TGCGCCAGCAGCCTACGAGACAGGGTGGAGATGAACACTGAAGCTTTCTTT
>-|TRBJ1-5|TRBD1|TRBV15
CATNMTGKGQPQHF
TGTGCCACCAACATGACAGGGAAGGGTCAGCCCCAGCATTTT
>-|TRBJ2-1|-|TRBV7-3
CASSVRSKDVEQFF
TGTGCCAGCAGCGTAAGGTCTAAGGACGTTGAGCAGTTCTTC
>-|TRBJ1-1|-|TRBV6-5
CASSYGASAFF
TGTGCCAGCAGTTATGGGGCGTCAGCTTTCTTT
>-|TRBJ1-1|-|TRBV6-2/TRBV6-3
CASSLTEGGHEAFF
TGTGCCAGCAGTCTCACTGAGGGGGGCCATGAAGCTTTCTTT
>many|TRBJ2-3|-|TRBV19
CASSMDNTDTQYF
TGTGCCAGTAGTATGGACAACACAGATACGCAGTATTTT
>once|TRBJ2-5|TRBD1|TRBV12-3/TRBV12-4
CANTLIIRDSVPGQYF
TGTGCCAACACCCTGATTATCCGGGACAGCGTACCGGGCCAGTACTTC
>few|TRBJ2-1|-|TRBV19
CASSIRRLGTYNEQFF
TGTGCCAGTAGTATAAGGCGGTTAGGGACCTACAATGAGCAGTTCTTC
>-|TRBJ1-2|TRBD1|TRBV4-1
CASSQFSGGDHGYTF
TGCGCCAGCAGCCAATTCTCAGGGGGAGACCATGGCTACACCTTC
>few|TRBJ2-3|TRBD2|TRBV28
CASRPGLGRTDTQYF
TGTGCCAGCAGGCCGGGACTAGGTCGCACAGATACGCAGTATTTT
>-|TRBJ1-5|TRBD1|TRBV7-2
CASSQDWTGYSNQPQHF
TGTGCCAGCAGCCAGGACTGGACAGGGTATAGCAATCAGCCCCAGCATTTT